This T cell receptor (beta chain) was documented in a study of blood T cell repertoires in COVID-19. Study context: Acute and convalescent COVID-19 specimens originated in the United States, Italy and Spain. Sources were T cells, B-cell-depleted T cells, or PBMCs; the material itself was cDNA or gDNA.

V lost 6 bases and J lost 2; bases outside the gene matches: 3. The CDR3 sequence is 13 residues long. Original data processing: Reference gene primer amplification yielded estimated nucleated cell counts. Sequencing was performed with immunoSEQ multiplex PCR; in TCRdb, only in-frame clones are kept and a portion is missing. The V and J calls and clone size were taken over from that table, and D and trimming were inferred from the DNA. The sample has roughly 110,000 clones; roughly 90% are singletons. The origin of this receptor is a man between 40 and 49 years old with active or convalescent COVID-19. The chain recombines TRBV12-3 or TRBV12-4 with TRBJ2-5; TRBD2 matches 7 bases. Sequences were obtained from peripheral blood. CDR3 sequence (DNA): TGTGCCAGCAGAGGACTAGTTCAAGAGACCCAGTACTTC. It yields the protein CASRGLVQETQYF.